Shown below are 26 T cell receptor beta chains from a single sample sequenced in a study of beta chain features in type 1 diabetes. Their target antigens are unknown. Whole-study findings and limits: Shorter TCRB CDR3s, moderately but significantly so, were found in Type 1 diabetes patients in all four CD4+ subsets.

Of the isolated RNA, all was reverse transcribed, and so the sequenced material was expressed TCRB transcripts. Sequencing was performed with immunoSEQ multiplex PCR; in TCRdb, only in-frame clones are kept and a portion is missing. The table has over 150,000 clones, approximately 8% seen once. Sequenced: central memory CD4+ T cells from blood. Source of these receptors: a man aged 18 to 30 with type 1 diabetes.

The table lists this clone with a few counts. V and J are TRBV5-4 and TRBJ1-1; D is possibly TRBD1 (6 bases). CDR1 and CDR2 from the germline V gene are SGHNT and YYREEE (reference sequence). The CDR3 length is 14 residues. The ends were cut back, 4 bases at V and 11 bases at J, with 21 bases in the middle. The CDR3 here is CASSPMTGAQRAFF. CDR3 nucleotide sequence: TGTGCCAGCAGCCCCATGACAGGAGCCCAAAGGGCTTTCTTT.

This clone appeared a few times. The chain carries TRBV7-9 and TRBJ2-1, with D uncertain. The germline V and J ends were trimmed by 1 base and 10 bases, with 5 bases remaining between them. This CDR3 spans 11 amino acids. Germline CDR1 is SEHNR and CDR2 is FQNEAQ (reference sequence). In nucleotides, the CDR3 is TGTGCCAGCAGCTTAGACACAGAGCAGTTCTTC. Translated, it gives CASSLDTEQFF. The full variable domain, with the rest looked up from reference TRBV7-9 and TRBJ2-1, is DTGVSQNPRHKITKRGQNVTFRCDPISEHNRLYWYRQTLGQGPEFLTYFQNEAQLEKSRLLSDRFSAERPKGSFSTLEIQRTEQGDSAMYLCASSLDTEQFFGPGTRLTVL.

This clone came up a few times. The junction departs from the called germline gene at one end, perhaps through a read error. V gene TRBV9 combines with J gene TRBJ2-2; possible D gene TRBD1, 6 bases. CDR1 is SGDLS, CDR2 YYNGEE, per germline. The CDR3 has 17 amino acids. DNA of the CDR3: TGTGCCAGCAGCGTCAGATCCTCCCAGGGGAACGCCGGGGAGCTGTTTTTT. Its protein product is CASSVRSSQGNAGELFF.

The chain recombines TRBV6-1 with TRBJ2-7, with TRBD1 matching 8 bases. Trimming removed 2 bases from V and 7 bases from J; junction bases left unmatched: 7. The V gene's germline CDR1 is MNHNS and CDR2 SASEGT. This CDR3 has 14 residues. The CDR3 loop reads CASSEFQGAWEQYF. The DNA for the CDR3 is TGTGCCAGCAGTGAATTCCAGGGGGCTTGGGAGCAGTACTTC.

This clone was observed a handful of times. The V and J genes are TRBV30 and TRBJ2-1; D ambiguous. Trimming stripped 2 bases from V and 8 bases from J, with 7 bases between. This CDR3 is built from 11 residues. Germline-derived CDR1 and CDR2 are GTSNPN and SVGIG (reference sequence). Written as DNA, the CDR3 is TGTGCCTGGAGTCTGGGCGATGAGCAGTTCTTC. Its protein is CAWSLGDEQFF.

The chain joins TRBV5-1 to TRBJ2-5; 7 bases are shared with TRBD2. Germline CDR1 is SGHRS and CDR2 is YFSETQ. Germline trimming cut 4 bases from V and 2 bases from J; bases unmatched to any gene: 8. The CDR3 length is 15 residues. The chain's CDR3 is CASSDHLRGQETQYF. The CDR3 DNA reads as TGCGCCAGCAGCGACCATCTGCGGGGGCAAGAGACCCAGTACTTC.

CDR3 coding DNA: TGTGCCAGCAGTTATTCGGCAAGGGACAGGGGGTACGAGCAGTACTTC. It codes for CASSYSARDRGYEQYF. The chain uses TRBV6-5 and TRBJ2-7; TRBD1 matches 11 bases. The junction had 8 bases not matched to a gene; V was cut back by 3 bases and J by 4 bases. This CDR3 has 16 residues. Germline assignment: CDR1 MNHEY and CDR2 SVGAGI.

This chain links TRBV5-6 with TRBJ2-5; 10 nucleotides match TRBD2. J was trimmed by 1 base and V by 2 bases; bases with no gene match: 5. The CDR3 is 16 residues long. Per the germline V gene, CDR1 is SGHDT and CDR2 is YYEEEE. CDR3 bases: TGTGCCAGCAGCTTAACAACTAGCGGGGTCCAAGAGACCCAGTACTTC. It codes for CASSLTTSGVQETQYF.

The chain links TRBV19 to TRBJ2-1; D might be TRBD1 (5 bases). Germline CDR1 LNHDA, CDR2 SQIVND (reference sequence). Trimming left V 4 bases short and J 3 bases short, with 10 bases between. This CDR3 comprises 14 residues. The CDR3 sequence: CASSTRQGYNEQFF. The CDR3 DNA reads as TGTGCCAGTAGTACCCGCCAGGGCTACAATGAGCAGTTCTTC.

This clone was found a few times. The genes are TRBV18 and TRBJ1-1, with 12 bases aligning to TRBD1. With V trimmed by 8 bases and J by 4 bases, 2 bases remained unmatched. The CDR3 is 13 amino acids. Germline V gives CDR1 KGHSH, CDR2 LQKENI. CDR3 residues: CASAGQGATEAFF. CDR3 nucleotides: TGTGCCAGCGCGGGACAGGGGGCCACTGAAGCTTTCTTT.

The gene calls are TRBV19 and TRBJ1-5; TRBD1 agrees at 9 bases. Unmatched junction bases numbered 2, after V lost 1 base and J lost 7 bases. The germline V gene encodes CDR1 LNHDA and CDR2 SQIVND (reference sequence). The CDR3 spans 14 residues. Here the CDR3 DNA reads TGTGCCAGTAGTATAGGGACAGGGGTACAGCCCCAGCATTTT. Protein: CASSIGTGVQPQHF.

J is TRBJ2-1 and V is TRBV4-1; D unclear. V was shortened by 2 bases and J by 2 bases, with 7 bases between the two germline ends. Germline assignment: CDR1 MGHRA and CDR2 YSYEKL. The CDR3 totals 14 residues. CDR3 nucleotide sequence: TGCGCCAGCAGCCAATCTGAGGCCTACAATGAGCAGTTCTTC. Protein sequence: CASSQSEAYNEQFF.

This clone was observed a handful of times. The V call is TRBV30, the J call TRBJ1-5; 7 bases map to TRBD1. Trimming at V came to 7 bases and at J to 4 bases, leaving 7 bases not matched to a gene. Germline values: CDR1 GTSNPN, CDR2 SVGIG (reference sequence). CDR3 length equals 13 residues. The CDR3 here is CAYGQDTNQPQHF. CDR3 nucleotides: TGTGCCTATGGACAGGATACTAATCAGCCCCAGCATTTT. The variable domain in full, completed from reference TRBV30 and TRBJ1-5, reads SQTIHQWPATLVQPVGSPLSLECTVEGTSNPNLYWYRQAAGRGLQLLFYSVGIGQISSEVPQNLSASRPQDRQFILSSKKLLLSDSGFYLCAYGQDTNQPQHFGDGTRLSIL.

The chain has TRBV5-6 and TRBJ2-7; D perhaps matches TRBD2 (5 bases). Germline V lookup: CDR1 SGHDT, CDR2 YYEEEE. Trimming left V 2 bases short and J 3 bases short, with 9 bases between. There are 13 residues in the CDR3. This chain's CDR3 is CASSFGNHYEQYF. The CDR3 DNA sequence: TGTGCCAGCAGCTTCGGGAACCACTACGAGCAGTACTTC.

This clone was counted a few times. DNA for the CDR3: TGTGCCAGTAGTACTAGGCCAAATGAGCAGTTCTTC. This sequence encodes CASSTRPNEQFF. The chain couples TRBV19 to TRBJ2-1; D unresolved. CDR1 and CDR2 from the germline V gene are LNHDA and SQIVND (reference sequence). The V and J ends lost 4 bases and 7 bases respectively, with 8 bases between them. This CDR3 is built from 12 residues.

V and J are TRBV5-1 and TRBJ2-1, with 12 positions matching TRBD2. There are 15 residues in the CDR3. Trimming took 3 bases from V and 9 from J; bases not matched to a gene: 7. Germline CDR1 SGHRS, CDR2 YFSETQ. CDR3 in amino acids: CASSYLAGGQGEQFF. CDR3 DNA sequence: TGCGCCAGCAGCTATCTAGCGGGGGGGCAGGGTGAGCAGTTCTTC. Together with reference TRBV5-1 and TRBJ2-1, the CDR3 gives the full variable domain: KAGVTQTPRYLIKTRGQQVTLSCSPISGHRSVSWYQQTPGQGLQFLFEYFSETQRNKGNFPGRFSGRQFSNSRSEMNVSTLELGDSALYLCASSYLAGGQGEQFFGPGTRLTVL.

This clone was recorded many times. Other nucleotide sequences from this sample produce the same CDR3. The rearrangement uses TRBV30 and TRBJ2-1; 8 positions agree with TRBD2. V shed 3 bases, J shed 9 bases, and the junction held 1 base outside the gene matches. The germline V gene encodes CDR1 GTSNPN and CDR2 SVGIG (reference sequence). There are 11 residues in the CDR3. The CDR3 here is CAWSGGGEQFF. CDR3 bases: TGTGCCTGGAGCGGGGGGGGTGAGCAGTTCTTC. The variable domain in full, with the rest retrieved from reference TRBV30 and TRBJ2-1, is SQTIHQWPATLVQPVGSPLSLECTVEGTSNPNLYWYRQAAGRGLQLLFYSVGIGQISSEVPQNLSASRPQDRQFILSSKKLLLSDSGFYLCAWSGGGEQFFGPGTRLTVL.

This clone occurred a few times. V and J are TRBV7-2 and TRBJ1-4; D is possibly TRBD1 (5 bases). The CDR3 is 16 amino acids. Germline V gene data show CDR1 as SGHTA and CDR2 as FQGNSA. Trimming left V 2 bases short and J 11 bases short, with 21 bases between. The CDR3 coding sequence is TGTGCCAGCAGCTTAAACGCTCTACGGGCGGGGGGGAAACTGTTTTTT. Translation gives CASSLNALRAGGKLFF. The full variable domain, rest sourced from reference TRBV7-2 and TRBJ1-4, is GAGVSQSPSNKVTEKGKDVELRCDPISGHTALYWYRQSLGQGLEFLIYFQGNSAPDKSGLPSDRFSAERTGGSVSTLTIQRTQQEDSAVYLCASSLNALRAGGKLFFGSGTQLSVL.

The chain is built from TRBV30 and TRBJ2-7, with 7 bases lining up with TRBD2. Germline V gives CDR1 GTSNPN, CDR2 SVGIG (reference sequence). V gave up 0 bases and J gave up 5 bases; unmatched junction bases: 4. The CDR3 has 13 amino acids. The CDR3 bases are TGTGCCTGGAGTGTTGGGGGGGGGAACGAGCAGTACTTC. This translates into CAWSVGGGNEQYF.

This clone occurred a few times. The CDR3 reads CASSLTAGETQYF. The CDR3 DNA follows: TGTGCCAGCAGTTTAACAGCAGGGGAGACCCAGTACTTC. This chain uses TRBV27 with TRBJ2-5; D is possibly TRBD1 (5 bases). There are 13 residues in the CDR3. V lost 2 bases and J 5 bases, leaving 9 bases between the germline ends. Germline V gene data show CDR1 as MNHEY and CDR2 as SMNVEV (reference sequence).

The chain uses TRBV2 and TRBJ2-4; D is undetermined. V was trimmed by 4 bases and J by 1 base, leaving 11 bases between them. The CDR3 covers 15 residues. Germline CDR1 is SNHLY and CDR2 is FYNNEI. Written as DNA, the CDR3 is TGTGCCAGCAGTGTTTCGGTTTCGGCCAAAAACATTCAGTACTTC. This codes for CASSVSVSAKNIQYF.

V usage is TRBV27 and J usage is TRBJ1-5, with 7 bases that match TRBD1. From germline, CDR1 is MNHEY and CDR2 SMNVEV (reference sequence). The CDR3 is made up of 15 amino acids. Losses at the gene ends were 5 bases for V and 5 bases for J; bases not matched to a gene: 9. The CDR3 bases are TGTGCCAGCAGTCCTGGACAGGTTCTTTATCAGCCCCAGCATTTT. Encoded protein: CASSPGQVLYQPQHF.

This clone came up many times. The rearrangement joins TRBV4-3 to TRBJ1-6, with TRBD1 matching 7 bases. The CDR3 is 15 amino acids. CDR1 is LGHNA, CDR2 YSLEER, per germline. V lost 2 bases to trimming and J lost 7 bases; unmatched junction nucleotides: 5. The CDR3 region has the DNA TGCGCCAGCAGCCAACAAGACAGGGAAAATTCACCCCTCCACTTT. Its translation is CASSQQDRENSPLHF.

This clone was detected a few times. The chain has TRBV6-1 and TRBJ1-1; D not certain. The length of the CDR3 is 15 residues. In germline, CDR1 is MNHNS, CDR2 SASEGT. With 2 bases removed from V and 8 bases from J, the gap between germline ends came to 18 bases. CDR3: CASSEIVGRAGEAFF. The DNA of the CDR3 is TGTGCCAGCAGTGAAATAGTCGGGAGGGCAGGAGAAGCTTTCTTT.

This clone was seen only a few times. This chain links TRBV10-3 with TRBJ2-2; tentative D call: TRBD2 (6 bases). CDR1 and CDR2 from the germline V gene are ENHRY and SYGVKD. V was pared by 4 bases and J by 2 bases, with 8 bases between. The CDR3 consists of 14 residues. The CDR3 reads CAISGDSNTGELFF. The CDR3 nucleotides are TGTGCCATCAGTGGGGACTCTAACACCGGGGAGCTGTTTTTT.

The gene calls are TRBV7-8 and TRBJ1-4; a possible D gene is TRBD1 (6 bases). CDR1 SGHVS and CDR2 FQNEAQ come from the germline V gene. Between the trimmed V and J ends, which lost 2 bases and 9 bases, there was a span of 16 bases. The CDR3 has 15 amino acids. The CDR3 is CASSLRWTDQQKLFF. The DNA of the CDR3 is TGTGCCAGCAGCTTACGGTGGACAGATCAGCAAAAACTGTTTTTT.